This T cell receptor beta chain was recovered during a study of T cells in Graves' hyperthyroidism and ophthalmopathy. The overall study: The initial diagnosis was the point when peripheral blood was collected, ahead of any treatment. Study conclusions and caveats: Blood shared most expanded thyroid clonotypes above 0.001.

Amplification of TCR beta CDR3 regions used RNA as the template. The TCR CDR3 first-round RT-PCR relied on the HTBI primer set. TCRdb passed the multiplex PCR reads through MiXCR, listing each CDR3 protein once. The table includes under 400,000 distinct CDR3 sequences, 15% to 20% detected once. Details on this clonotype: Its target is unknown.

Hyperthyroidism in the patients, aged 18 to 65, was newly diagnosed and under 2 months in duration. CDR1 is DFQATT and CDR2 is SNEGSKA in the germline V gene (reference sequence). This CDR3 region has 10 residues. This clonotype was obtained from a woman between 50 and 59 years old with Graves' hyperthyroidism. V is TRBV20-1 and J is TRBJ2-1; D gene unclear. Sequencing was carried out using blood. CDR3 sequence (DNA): TGCAGCGTTGCGCAGGACGAGCAGTTCTTC. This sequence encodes CSVAQDEQFF.